This T cell receptor (beta chain) emerged from a study of T-cell reconstitution after alpha-beta-depleted transplantation in children. Overall study results and limits: At around two months after transplant, the alpha-beta T cells were reportedly derived from several hundred expanded clones that came from non-depleted graft cells. At day 60, the high TCRbeta diversity found in some patients originated from recipient T cells and thymic progenitors that had survived. Newly produced T cells mostly provided counts and TCRbeta diversity after one year, as hyperexpanded clones declined.

The sample holds many counts of this clonotype. Its matching antigen is unknown. A TCRbeta library incorporating unique molecular identifiers was prepared. TCRdb redid the calling of the PCR reads with MiXCR, one entry per CDR3 protein. The data hold fewer than 150,000 distinct CDR3 sequences, with around 9.8% observed a single time. The V end was cut by 1 base, the J end by 1 base, with 7 bases between. Germline assignment: CDR1 DFQATT and CDR2 SNEGSKA (reference sequence). CDR3 size: 13 residues. This chain joins TRBV20-1 and TRBJ1-1, with D unclear. The sample in question was PBMCs, mostly from graft donor cells, obtained 180 days after TCRalphabeta/CD19-depleted stem cell transplant. This sequence was found in a girl under three years old who had a stem cell transplant for combined immunodeficiency, so the T cells may come from the graft donor. CDR3 amino acids: CSARGLSNTEAFF. For the CDR3, the DNA is TGCAGTGCTAGAGGACTGTCGAACACTGAAGCTTTCTTT.